This T cell receptor beta chain was documented in a study of T-cell reconstitution after alpha-beta-depleted transplantation in children. Notes on the study in general: T-cell counts and diversity at one year post-transplant came mainly from newly produced T cells.

The CDR3 sequence is 14 residues long. With 8 bases removed from V and 2 bases from J, the gap between germline ends came to 17 bases. CDR1 and CDR2 (germline): SQVTM, ANQGSEA. This clonotype was detected only a few times. What it recognizes is unknown. It was with unique molecular identifiers that the TCRbeta library was prepared. TCRdb called the PCR reads again in MiXCR, with one record for every CDR3 protein. In the table there are about 580,000 distinct CDR3 sequences, over 25% of which are singletons. The sequence came from a boy under two years old with Wiskott-Aldrich syndrome, due to receive a stem cell transplant. The chain links TRBV29-1 to TRBJ2-3; the D gene is possibly TRBD2 (6 bases). This specimen consisted of PBMCs, obtained before TCRalphabeta/CD19-depleted stem cell transplant. CDR3 in DNA: TGCAGCCTAACTACTAGCTCCCCCACAGATACGCAGTATTTT. This codes for CSLTTSSPTDTQYF.